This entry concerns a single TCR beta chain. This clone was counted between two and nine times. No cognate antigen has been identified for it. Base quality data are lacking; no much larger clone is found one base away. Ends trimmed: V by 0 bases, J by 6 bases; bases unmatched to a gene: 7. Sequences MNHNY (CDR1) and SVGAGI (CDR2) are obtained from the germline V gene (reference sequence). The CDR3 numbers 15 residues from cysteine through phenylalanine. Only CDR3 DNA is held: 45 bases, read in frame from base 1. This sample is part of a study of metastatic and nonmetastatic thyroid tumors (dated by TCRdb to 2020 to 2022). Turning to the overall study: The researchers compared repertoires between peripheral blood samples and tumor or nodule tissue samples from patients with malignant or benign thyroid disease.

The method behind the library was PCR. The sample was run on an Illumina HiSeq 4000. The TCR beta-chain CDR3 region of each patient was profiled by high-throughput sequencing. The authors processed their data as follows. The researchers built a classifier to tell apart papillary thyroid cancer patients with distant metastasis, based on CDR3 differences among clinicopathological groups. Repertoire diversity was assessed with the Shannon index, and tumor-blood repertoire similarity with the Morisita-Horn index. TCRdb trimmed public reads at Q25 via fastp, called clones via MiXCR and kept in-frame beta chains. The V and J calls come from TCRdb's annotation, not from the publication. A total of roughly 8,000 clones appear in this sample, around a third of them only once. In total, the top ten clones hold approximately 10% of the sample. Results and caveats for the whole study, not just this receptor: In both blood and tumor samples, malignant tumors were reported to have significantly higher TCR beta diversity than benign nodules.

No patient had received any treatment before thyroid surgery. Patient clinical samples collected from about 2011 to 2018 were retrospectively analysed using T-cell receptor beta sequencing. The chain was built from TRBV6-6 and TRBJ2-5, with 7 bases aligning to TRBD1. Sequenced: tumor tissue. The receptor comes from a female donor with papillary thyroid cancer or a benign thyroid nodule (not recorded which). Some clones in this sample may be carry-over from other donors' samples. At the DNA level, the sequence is TGTGCCAGCAGTTACTCGACAGGGATTGGGAAGACCCAGTACTTC. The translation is CASSYSTGIGKTQYF.